This T cell receptor beta chain stems from a study of T cells in Graves' hyperthyroidism and ophthalmopathy (dated by TCRdb to about 2019). Describing the broader study: Peripheral blood was collected at initial diagnosis, before any treatment. TCR V-J signatures able to tell the groups apart were searched for in a discovery cohort of 100 patients, of whom around 43 had Graves' ophthalmopathy and under 65 had stable Graves' hyperthyroidism. An independent validation cohort of 18 to 20 hyperthyroidism patients and 17 patients who later progressed to ophthalmopathy tested prospective prediction of ophthalmopathy. The roughly 91 discovery patients were randomly split 7:3 into training and test sets. The study also compared thyroid tissue and blood T-cell repertoires from several Graves' hyperthyroidism patients. After blood sampling, hyperthyroidism patients were treated with methimazole at a starting dose of 30 mg daily, and ophthalmopathy patients were treated with high-dose intravenous methylprednisolone. TCR Vbeta CDR3 sequencing of approximately 140 peripheral blood samples (roughly 43 ophthalmopathy, roughly 72 hyperthyroidism and approximately 17 progressor patients) is reported in the paper. What the authors observed across the whole study: In validation, progression to ophthalmopathy was predicted by the model with 70.59% sensitivity and roughly 76% specificity, a median of approximately 6.5 months before onset. In cross-validation, a model built on a 13 V-J signature told ophthalmopathy apart from stable hyperthyroidism with about 90% sensitivity and about 81% specificity, and in testing the same model reached 80%/75%. No statistical method was used to set the sample size in advance, and investigators knew the group allocation. Most expanded thyroid clonotypes (frequency above 0.001) were also detected in blood, a finding suggesting that blood repertoires may reflect thyroid immune responses.

The table lists this clonotype with many counts. Its recognized antigen is unknown. Base qualities are not provided; no much larger clone lies one nucleotide away. Ophthalmopathy patients had moderately to severely active disease, with a Clinical Activity Score of 3 or more, a NOSPECS grade of 4 or more, and a disease duration of less than 3 months. Any patient with an uncontrolled infection, another autoimmune disease, pregnancy or lactation was excluded. Diagnoses relied on clinical symptoms, serum thyroxine and TRAb, thyroid ultrasound and orbital computed tomography. Ficoll-Paque density gradient centrifugation was used to isolate PBMCs from 8 to 10 ml of fresh peripheral blood. Total RNA was extracted using Trizol reagent, and RNA quality was assessed on an Agilent 2100 Bioanalyzer. After removal of 0 bases from V and 3 bases from J, the junction retains 3 bases not matched to a gene. Spanning cysteine to phenylalanine, the CDR3 consists of 16 amino acids. The sequence is cut down to CDR3 DNA, 48 bases in frame from base 1. Via the germline V gene, CDR1 is SGHDN and CDR2 FVKESK.

The TCR beta CDR3 regions were amplified from RNA transcripts. A first-round RT-PCR of the TCR CDR3 used the HTBI primer set with the Qiagen OneStep RT-PCR kit. Libraries were constructed in a second round of multiplex PCR, after which size selection and purification were carried out. Sequencing of the libraries was done on an Illumina HiSeq2000 using paired-end 100 bp reads. Processing in the source paper ran as follows. SOAPnuke was used to process the raw data, throwing out any read that contained adapters or uncalled bases, had a mean Phred below 15, or lacked an exact constant-primer or identifier match. High-quality paired reads were merged using COPE v1.2.5, and each unique nucleotide sequence was defined as a clonotype. MiTCR v1.1 was used to align clonotypes to the IMGT TRBV, TRBD and TRBJ reference segments. Only V-J combinations with frequency above 0.0001, covering 99% to 99.2% of repertoires, were analysed. The TCS score was defined as the ratio of F50 (clonal expansion) to E x V (chaos), calculated using BLOSUM62-based TCRdist between CDR3 peptides within each V-J. Welch's t-statistics and random forest reduced just over 500 V-J features to fewer than 15, which were used in a naive Bayes classifier (R e1071). The public reads were run again by TCRdb, first through fastp at Q25 and then through MiXCR, and only productive beta chains were kept. Rows are unified per CDR3 protein, each entry keeping the most common DNA and genes. The V and J calls were determined by TCRdb, not by the authors. For this sample the table gives nearly 250,000 distinct CDR3 sequences, of which roughly 15% were detected only once. Less than 35% of the sample is held by the ten biggest clonotypes.

The TCR originated in a woman between 18 and 29 years old with Graves' ophthalmopathy. The chain is made from TRBV14 and TRBJ2-1; the junction holds 9 bases that match TRBD2. Sequencing was done on a sample of blood. This receptor has the CDR3 CASSQDLRGGYNEQFF. Read as DNA, the sequence is TGTGCCAGCAGCCAAGACTTGCGGGGGGGCTACAATGAGCAGTTCTTC. With the portions outside the CDR3 filled from the reference TRBV14 and TRBJ2-1 genes, the complete variable region becomes EAGVTQFPSHSVIEKGQTVTLRCDPISGHDNLYWYRRVMGKEIKFLLHFVKESKQDESGMPNNRFLAERTGGTYSTLKVQPAELEDSGVYFCASSQDLRGGYNEQFFGPGTRLTVL.